This T cell receptor (beta chain) was observed in a study of technical replicates of blood from several donors (dated by TCRdb to between 2016 and 2019). The library was produced with the immunoSEQ multiplex PCR assay. TCRdb took this table from immuneACCESS and kept in-frame rearrangements with V and J called. Such tables lack part of the clones; where checked against another copy, unresolved V genes explain under half of the gap, and the rest is unexplained. Within this sample are about 80,000 clones, with 90% to 95% of them counted one time only. The ten largest clones take up about 0.36% of the sample. The CDR3 runs 13 residues from the cysteine to the phenylalanine. Just CDR3 DNA is preserved here, 39 bases in frame from base 1. V loses 3 bases of germline sequence and J loses 3 bases, and the interval between the two ends is 10 bases. Per the germline V gene, SGHTS is the CDR1 and YDEGEE is the CDR2.

This clone was seen only once. Its antigen target is currently unknown. No much larger clone is present one base from it, and per-base qualities are unavailable. The source of this sequence is a human donor in good health. The sequence joins TRBV5-8 to TRBJ2-7; 5 matching bases give a weak D call of TRBD1. The specimen sequenced was T cells isolated from PBMCs. The CDR3 region has the sequence CASSYDRLYEQYF. Here is the DNA: TGTGCCAGCAGCTACGACAGACTCTACGAGCAGTACTTC. Joined to the reference TRBV5-8 and TRBJ2-7 proteins, this CDR3 gives the full variable domain: EAGVTQSPTHLIKTRGQQATLRCSPISGHTSVYWYQQALGLGLQFLLWYDEGEERNRGNFPPRFSGRQFPNYSSELNVNALELEDSALYLCASSYDRLYEQYFGPGTRLTVT.